These 24 T cell receptor beta chains were all obtained from the same sample, sequenced in a study of metastatic and nonmetastatic thyroid tumors. There were no patients who had received any treatment before thyroid surgery. TCRdb redid the clone calls on the PCR reads using MiXCR. The table shows some 33,000 clones, with roughly 6.8% occurring only once. The specimen was blood. The receptors here all came from a female donor with papillary thyroid cancer or a benign thyroid nodule (not recorded which). Some clones in this sample may be carry-over from other donors' samples.

Ten or more counts support this clone. J is TRBJ1-2 and V is TRBV20-1, with 11 bases identical to TRBD1. The germline CDR1 and CDR2 sequences are DFQATT and SNEGSKA (reference sequence). Trimming cost V 5 bases and J 5 bases; bases outside gene matches: 7. The CDR3 has 14 residues. In DNA, the CDR3 is TGCAGTGCTGCCAAGGGACAGGGGGGTTATGGCTACACCTTC. Protein sequence: CSAAKGQGGYGYTF.

This clone has at least ten counts. DNA for the CDR3: TGTGCCAGCAGACAGGTAAAGGGGTCTGAAGCTTTCTTT. Its protein product is CASRQVKGSEAFF. The chain has TRBV7-9 and TRBJ1-1, with D maybe TRBD1 (5 bases). The germline V gene encodes CDR1 SEHNR and CDR2 FQNEAQ (reference sequence). Trimming took off 6 bases at V and 6 bases at J, with 14 bases between the two ends. The CDR3 loop spans 13 amino acids.

Regarding this clone: A much larger clone differs by one base, so this may be a read error. The chain couples TRBV6-1 to TRBJ1-5; D ambiguous. CDR1 and CDR2 from the germline V gene are MNHNS and SASEGT. Trimming removed 5 bases from V and 0 bases from J, with 11 bases in between. There are 15 residues in the CDR3. The CDR3 region has the DNA TGTGCCAGCAGTCTCTACTCCCTTAGCAATCAGCCCCAGCATTTT. Residues: CASSLYSLSNQPQHF.

This clone was detected many times. The rearrangement uses TRBV6-5 and TRBJ1-2; D is uncertain. The CDR3 contains 15 residues. Deletions cut 0 bases from V and 0 bases from J, with 8 bases between. Germline V gene sequence: CDR1 MNHEY, CDR2 SVGAGI. DNA of the CDR3: TGTGCCAGCAGTTACTCTGCAGTGACTAACTATGGCTACACCTTC. It specifies CASSYSAVTNYGYTF.

This clone occurred many times. The chain recombines TRBV11-1 with TRBJ1-1, with a weak D call TRBD1 (6 bases). The CDR3 sequence is 18 residues long. Germline-derived CDR1 and CDR2 are SGHAT and FQDESV (reference sequence). V was shortened by 4 bases and J by 0 bases, with 21 bases between the two germline ends. CDR3 loop: CASSYPPRGGGMNTEAFF. CDR3 DNA sequence: TGTGCCAGCAGCTACCCTCCAAGGGGGGGCGGAATGAACACTGAAGCTTTCTTT.

This clone was seen at least ten times. The chain combines TRBV6-4 with TRBJ1-1; no reliable D call. The CDR3 is made up of 13 amino acids. The V end lost 2 bases, the J end lost 11 bases, and 15 bases lay between the germline ends. Per germline, CDR1 MRHNA and CDR2 SNTAGT. The DNA of the CDR3 is TGTGCCAGCAGTGACGTCCCCCCAGGTCGGGCTTTCTTT. Protein sequence: CASSDVPPGRAFF.

Ten or more counts support this clone. This chain connects TRBV12-3 or TRBV12-4 to TRBJ1-2; D unclear. V lost 5 bases and J 7 bases, leaving 11 bases between the germline ends. The CDR3 consists of 12 residues. This CDR3 reads CASSPDRAGYTF. DNA of the CDR3: TGTGCCAGCAGTCCCGATAGGGCTGGCTACACCTTC.

This clone was observed many times. V and J are TRBV12-3 or TRBV12-4 and TRBJ2-5; perhaps TRBD2 as D (5 bases). V was pared by 2 bases and J by 2 bases, with 9 bases between. CDR3 length: 14 amino acids. The CDR3 reads CASSLPPGQETQYF. Written as DNA, the CDR3 is TGTGCCAGCAGTTTACCTCCGGGGCAAGAGACCCAGTACTTC.

The V and J genes are TRBV6-5 and TRBJ2-1; tentative D call: TRBD2 (6 bases). Deletions cut 1 base from V and 6 bases from J, with 16 bases between. Germline loops: CDR1 MNHEY, CDR2 SVGAGI. The CDR3 loop spans 16 amino acids. The DNA for the CDR3 is TGTGCCAGCAGTTACTGGGGAGTTAGCGGAGGCAATGAGCAGTTCTTC. As protein: CASSYWGVSGGNEQFF.

This clone was recorded at least ten times. Since the CDR3 does not end with the conserved phenylalanine or tryptophan, this likely comes from a read error. The DNA is left out, because the CDR3 cannot be placed on it with certainty; the CDR3 is given as TCRdb lists it. The rearrangement uses TRBV7-9 and TRBJ2-2; the D segment call TRBD2 is taken from the table without a DNA check. The germline V gene encodes CDR1 SEHNR and CDR2 FQNEAQ (reference sequence). The CDR3 is 10 amino acids in total, end residues counted. This CDR3 is CASSPRLAGG.

A note on this clone: Its ends do not fully match the called genes, so a read error is possible. This chain uses TRBV7-2 with TRBJ2-1, with 8 bases that match TRBD1. This CDR3 has 16 residues. Germline lookup yields CDR1 SGHTA and CDR2 FQGNSA. In DNA, the CDR3 is TGTGCCAGCAGCTTAGGGTCCCAGGGGGCCTACAATGAGCGGTTCTTC. Its translation is CASSLGSQGAYNERFF.

Many counts were recorded for this clone. CDR3 sequence: CASSPDRGYTF. For the CDR3, the DNA is TGTGCCAGCTCACCCGATAGAGGCTACACCTTC. This sequence joins TRBV18 and TRBJ1-2, with D hard to call. Germline loops: CDR1 KGHSH, CDR2 LQKENI. Trimming took 3 bases from V and 8 from J, leaving 7 bases between them. This CDR3 is built from 11 residues.

As DNA, the CDR3 is TGTGCCTTCGAGGGTAGCGGGGGATACAATGAGCAGTTCTTC. Translated: CAFEGSGGYNEQFF. The chain employs TRBV30 and TRBJ2-1, with TRBD2 matching over 9 bases. CDR1 is GTSNPN and CDR2 is SVGIG in the germline V gene (reference sequence). V shed 7 bases and J 4 bases; nucleotides not matched to a gene: 8. This CDR3 region has 14 residues. Complete variable domain (other parts from reference TRBV30 and TRBJ2-1): SQTIHQWPATLVQPVGSPLSLECTVEGTSNPNLYWYRQAAGRGLQLLFYSVGIGQISSEVPQNLSASRPQDRQFILSSKKLLLSDSGFYLCAFEGSGGYNEQFFGPGTRLTVL.

This clone was recorded at least ten times. This chain uses TRBV3-1 with TRBJ1-2, with 9 bases lining up with TRBD1. The CDR3 length is 15 residues. Germline V gene data show CDR1 as LGHDT and CDR2 as YNNKEL (reference sequence). V shed 3 bases and J 6 bases; nucleotides not matched to a gene: 8. The CDR3, as DNA: TGTGCCAGCAGCCACACCGCACAGGGGGCGAATGGCTACACCTTC. Protein sequence: CASSHTAQGANGYTF.

Ten or more counts support this clone. The chain recombines TRBV6-1 with TRBJ1-4, with TRBD1 matching 8 bases. The CDR3 has 14 amino acids. With V trimmed by 6 bases and J by 11 bases, 11 bases remained unmatched. Germline lookup yields CDR1 MNHNS and CDR2 SASEGT. The CDR3 is CASSLIPGQVKLFF. The DNA of the CDR3 is TGTGCCAGCAGCTTAATACCGGGACAGGTTAAACTGTTTTTT.

This clone was found many times. The rearrangement links TRBV20-1 to TRBJ1-5, with D tentatively TRBD1 (5 bases). This CDR3 has 16 residues. Trimming pared 0 bases from V and 1 base from J, leaving 13 bases between. The germline V gene has CDR1 DFQATT and CDR2 SNEGSKA (reference sequence). The CDR3 loop reads CSAREGESGSNQPQHF. CDR3 DNA: TGCAGTGCTAGAGAAGGGGAGAGCGGGAGCAATCAGCCCCAGCATTTT.

This clone was seen many times. The rearrangement joins TRBV6-2 or TRBV6-3 to TRBJ1-2; D is possibly TRBD1 (6 bases). V lost 7 bases and J 4 bases, leaving 13 bases between the germline ends. CDR3 size: 13 residues. The germline V gene encodes CDR1 MNHEY and CDR2 SVGEGT. For the CDR3, the DNA is TGTGCCAGCACTATACAGGGAGGCTATGGCTACACCTTC. Its translation: CASTIQGGYGYTF.

In this sample, this clone turned up many times. The V and J genes are TRBV10-3 and TRBJ1-2; 7 nucleotides line up with TRBD1. Unmatched junction bases numbered 8, after V lost 3 bases and J lost 13 bases. The CDR3 covers 12 residues. Germline assignment: CDR1 ENHRY and CDR2 SYGVKD. This CDR3 reads CAISDPGQRPTF. Here the CDR3 DNA reads TGTGCCATCAGTGACCCGGGACAGCGCCCCACCTTC.

Concerning this clone itself: This clone may be a read error of a much larger clone one base away. The chain has TRBV19 and TRBJ2-1, with D uncertain. Per germline, CDR1 LNHDA and CDR2 SQIVND (reference sequence). This CDR3 is built from 11 residues. Trimming stripped 10 bases from V and 6 bases from J, with 10 bases between. CDR3 DNA: TGTGCCATCTCTTTCTTCAATGAGCAGTTCTTC. Translation gives CAISFFNEQFF.

This clone was counted many times. The chain carries TRBV11-1 and TRBJ1-3, with D maybe TRBD1 (5 bases). In germline, CDR1 is SGHAT, CDR2 FQDESV (reference sequence). The length of the CDR3 is 16 residues. Trimming took off 5 bases at V and 0 bases at J, with 14 bases between the two ends. DNA for the CDR3: TGTGCCAGCAGCAACGCCGGGACTTACTCTGGAAACACCATATATTTT. Protein sequence: CASSNAGTYSGNTIYF. The full variable domain, its missing parts supplied by reference TRBV11-1 and TRBJ1-3, is EAEVAQSPRYKITEKSQAVAFWCDPISGHATLYWYRQILGQGPELLVQFQDESVVDDSQLPKDRFSAERLKGVDSTLKIQPAELGDSAMYLCASSNAGTYSGNTIYFGEGSWLTVV.

This clone was counted ten times or more. The chain has TRBV20-1 and TRBJ2-7, with 8 bases lining up with TRBD1. CDR1 and CDR2 (germline): DFQATT, SNEGSKA (reference sequence). The CDR3 is 16 amino acids. The J segment lost 1 base and the V segment lost 1 base, leaving 9 bases of the junction unmatched. The CDR3 nucleotides read TGCAGTGCTAGAGGAGGAGGTCGGACAGGGTCCTACGAGCAGTACTTC. Translated, it gives CSARGGGRTGSYEQYF.

This clone turned up a few times. This chain connects TRBV18 to TRBJ2-1; tentative D call: TRBD2 (5 bases). Deletions cut 0 bases from V and 4 bases from J, with 13 bases between. The germline V gene encodes CDR1 KGHSH and CDR2 LQKENI. This CDR3 comprises 16 residues. The CDR3 reads CASSPPGNRQYNEQFF. The CDR3 nucleotides read TGTGCCAGCTCACCACCCGGGAACAGACAATACAATGAGCAGTTCTTC.

This clone was recorded many times. This rearrangement joins TRBV20-1 to TRBJ1-1; the D is unclear. In germline, CDR1 is DFQATT, CDR2 SNEGSKA (reference sequence). The CDR3 is 12 residues long. The germline V and J ends were trimmed by 7 bases and 5 bases, with 14 bases remaining between them. This CDR3 is CSGWRGLTEAFF. CDR3 bases: TGCAGTGGGTGGCGGGGTTTAACTGAAGCTTTCTTT.

This clone was counted at least ten times. The chain couples TRBV20-1 to TRBJ1-2; a possible D gene is TRBD1 (5 bases). CDR1 and CDR2 from the germline V gene are DFQATT and SNEGSKA (reference sequence). Deletions cut 3 bases from V and 0 bases from J, with 14 bases between. CDR3 length: 15 amino acids. CDR3 nucleotides: TGCAGTGCTAGGGACTATGGGGCTTCTAACTATGGCTACACCTTC. This codes for CSARDYGASNYGYTF.